Given below is one T cell receptor (beta chain) in context. The antigen is not known. This specimen belongs to a study of CD8 T cells in Susac syndrome. The RNA input was roughly 0.45 to 1 ug, and it was reverse transcribed with random hexamers. The immunoSEQ assay covered 54 Vbeta and 13 Jbeta segments for CDR3. TCRdb re-analysed the immunoSEQ multiplex PCR reads in MiXCR, keeping a single row per CDR3 protein. The sample includes about 200,000 distinct CDR3 sequences, 85% to 95% seen only once; the top ten take around 0.093%. The T cells that were sequenced for TCR beta were CD8+ and CD4+ cells from blood. Negative isolation was used for CD8+ and CD4+ T cells, and FACS enrichment was applied to TEMRA cells. Whole-study results and caveats: The relatively small number of individuals in the TCR sequencing and HLA analysis was acknowledged by the study.

The sequence was obtained from a human donor in good health. Specimen: CD4+ T cells from PBMCs.

Here the CDR3 DNA reads TGTGCCAGCAGCTTAGCCCTTGTGGGGAAAAACATTCAGTACTTC. Protein sequence: CASSLALVGKNIQYF. This rearrangement joins TRBV7-9 to TRBJ2-4; D not certain. The V end was cut by 0 bases, the J end by 4 bases, with 10 bases between. The length of the CDR3 is 15 residues. CDR1 is SEHNR and CDR2 is FQNEAQ in the germline V gene (reference sequence). Full variable domain (outside the CDR3, taken from reference TRBV7-9 and TRBJ2-4): DTGVSQNPRHKITKRGQNVTFRCDPISEHNRLYWYRQTLGQGPEFLTYFQNEAQLEKSRLLSDRFSAERPKGSFSTLEIQRTEQGDSAMYLCASSLALVGKNIQYFGAGTRLSVL.